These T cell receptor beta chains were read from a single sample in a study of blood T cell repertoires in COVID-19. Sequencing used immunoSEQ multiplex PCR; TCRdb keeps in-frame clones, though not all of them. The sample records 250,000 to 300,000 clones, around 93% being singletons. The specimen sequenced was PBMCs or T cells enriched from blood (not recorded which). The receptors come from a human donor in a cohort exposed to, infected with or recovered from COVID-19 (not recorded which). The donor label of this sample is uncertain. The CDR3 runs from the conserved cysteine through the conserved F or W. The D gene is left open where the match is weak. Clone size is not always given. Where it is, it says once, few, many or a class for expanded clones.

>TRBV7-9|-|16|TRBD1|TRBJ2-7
CASSFLPGQGTYEQYF
TGTGCCAGCAGTTTTTTACCGGGACAGGGGACCTACGAGCAGTACTTC
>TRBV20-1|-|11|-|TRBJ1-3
CSARSGNTIYF
TGCAGTGCCCGCTCTGGAAACACCATATATTTT
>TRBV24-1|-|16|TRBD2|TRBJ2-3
CATSDTTSGGTDTQYF
TGTGCCACCAGTGACACGACTAGCGGGGGAACAGATACGCAGTATTTT
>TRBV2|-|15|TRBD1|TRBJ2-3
CASSEPGQGTDTQYF
TGTGCCAGCAGTGAACCTGGACAGGGCACAGATACGCAGTATTTT
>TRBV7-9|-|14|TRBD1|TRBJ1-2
CASSLGRGQRGYTF
TGTGCCAGCAGCTTAGGAAGGGGGCAGCGTGGCTACACCTTC
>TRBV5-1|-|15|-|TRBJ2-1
CASSLQLRSYNEQFF
TGCGCCAGCTCGCTACAGTTACGTTCCTACAATGAGCAGTTCTTC
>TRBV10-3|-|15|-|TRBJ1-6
CAISEGAGWNSPLHF
TGTGCCATCAGTGAGGGGGCTGGATGGAATTCACCCCTCCACTTT
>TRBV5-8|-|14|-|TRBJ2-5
CASSWGRALATQYF
TGTGCCAGCAGCTGGGGGCGTGCCCTCGCGACCCAGTACTTC
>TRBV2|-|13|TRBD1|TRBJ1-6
CASGTESNSPLHF
TGTGCCAGCGGGACAGAGTCTAATTCACCCCTCCACTTT
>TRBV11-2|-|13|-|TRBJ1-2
CASSPSGYDGYTF
TGTGCCAGCAGCCCCTCAGGGTACGATGGCTACACCTTC
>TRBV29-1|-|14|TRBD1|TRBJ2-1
CSVARTGANNEQFF
TGCAGCGTTGCCCGGACAGGGGCGAACAATGAGCAGTTCTTC
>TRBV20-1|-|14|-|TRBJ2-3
CSASPGGGTDTQYF
TGCAGTGCTAGTCCGGGTGGAGGCACAGATACGCAGTATTTT
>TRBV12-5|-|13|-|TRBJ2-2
CASGLAVTGELFF
TGTGCTAGTGGTTTGGCTGTTACCGGGGAGCTGTTTTTT
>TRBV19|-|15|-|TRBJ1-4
CASSGAWGPNEKLFF
TGTGCCAGTAGTGGGGCGTGGGGCCCTAATGAAAAACTGTTTTTT
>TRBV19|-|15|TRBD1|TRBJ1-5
CASSIGQGNNQPQHF
TGTGCCAGTAGTATTGGACAGGGCAACAATCAGCCCCAGCATTTT
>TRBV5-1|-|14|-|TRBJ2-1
CASSPRRGNNEQFF
TGCGCCAGCAGCCCAAGAAGGGGAAACAATGAGCAGTTCTTC
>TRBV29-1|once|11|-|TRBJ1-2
CSVAYNYGYTF
TGCAGCGTTGCCTACAACTATGGCTACACCTTC
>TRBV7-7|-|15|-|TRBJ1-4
CASSSGGGGNEKLFF
TGTGCCAGCAGCTCCGGGGGCGGGGGTAATGAAAAACTGTTTTTT
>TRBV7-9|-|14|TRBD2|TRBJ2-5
CASRPTSGEETQYF
TGTGCCAGCAGGCCAACTAGCGGCGAAGAGACCCAGTACTTC
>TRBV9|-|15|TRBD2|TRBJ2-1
CASTVGLAGVNEQFF
TGTGCCAGCACCGTCGGGCTAGCGGGGGTCAATGAGCAGTTCTTC
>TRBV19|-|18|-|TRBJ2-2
CASSLQRLTQVDTGELFF
TGTGCCAGTAGTCTCCAGCGGCTGACCCAAGTAGACACCGGGGAGCTGTTTTTT
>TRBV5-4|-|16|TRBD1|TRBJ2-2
CASNSGGTGRTGELFF
TGTGCCAGCAACTCAGGGGGGACAGGGCGTACCGGGGAGCTGTTTTTT